The present T cell receptor beta chain was sequenced within a study of cytomegalovirus exposure and HLA in healthy donors. This clone occurred once. CDR1 is LNHNV, CDR2 YYDKDF, per germline (reference sequence). The CDR3 extends over 16 amino acids. V lost 5 bases and J lost 1; bases outside the gene matches: 8. PCR primers comprised 60 Vbeta and 13 Jbeta primers. Generated by immunoSEQ multiplex PCR, the TCRdb table keeps only in-frame clones and is missing some. Altogether 80,000 or so clones are present, about 71% being singletons, with the ten largest covering 7% to 8.5%. Specimen: PBMCs. The J gene is TRBJ1-5, the V gene TRBV15; 7 bases align to TRBD1. This receptor was obtained from a woman in her 40s in good health and CMV-seronegative. In nucleotides, the CDR3 is TGTGCCACCAGCGGAACCTTACAGGGGAGCAATCAGCCCCAGCATTTT. Translated, it gives CATSGTLQGSNQPQHF. Full variable domain (rest looked up from reference TRBV15 and TRBJ1-5): DAMVIQNPRYQVTQFGKPVTLSCSQTLNHNVMYWYQQKSSQAPKLLFHYYDKDFNNEADTPDNFQSRRPNTSFCFLDIRSPGLGDTAMYLCATSGTLQGSNQPQHFGDGTRLSIL.